Included here is one TCR beta chain sequence, with context. Germline V lookup: CDR1 SGHTA, CDR2 FQGNSA. The CDR3 contains 16 residues. J was trimmed by 7 bases and V by 1 base; bases with no gene match: 8. The sample originates from a study of blood T cell repertoires in COVID-19. Across the whole study: COVID-19 samples, acute and convalescent, were from the United States, Italy and Spain. T cells, B-cell-depleted T cells, or PBMCs supplied cDNA or gDNA.

Authors' methods: The assay estimated nucleated cells by amplifying reference gene primers. The method was immunoSEQ multiplex PCR; TCRdb's version includes in-frame clones alone and lacks a portion of them. V and J calls plus clone size are reproduced from that table; the DNA served to infer D and trimming. Counted here are tens of thousands of clones, around nine tenths occurring once; the ten biggest clones make up 30% to 40%. The gene calls are TRBV7-2 and TRBJ2-5; 11 bases map to TRBD1. The sequence was obtained from a man aged 65 to 79 with active COVID-19. Sequencing input: peripheral blood. CDR3 nucleotide sequence: TGTGCCAGCAGCTTAGGGACAGGGGGCCGCATGGCGACCCAGTACTTC. Translating gives CASSLGTGGRMATQYF.